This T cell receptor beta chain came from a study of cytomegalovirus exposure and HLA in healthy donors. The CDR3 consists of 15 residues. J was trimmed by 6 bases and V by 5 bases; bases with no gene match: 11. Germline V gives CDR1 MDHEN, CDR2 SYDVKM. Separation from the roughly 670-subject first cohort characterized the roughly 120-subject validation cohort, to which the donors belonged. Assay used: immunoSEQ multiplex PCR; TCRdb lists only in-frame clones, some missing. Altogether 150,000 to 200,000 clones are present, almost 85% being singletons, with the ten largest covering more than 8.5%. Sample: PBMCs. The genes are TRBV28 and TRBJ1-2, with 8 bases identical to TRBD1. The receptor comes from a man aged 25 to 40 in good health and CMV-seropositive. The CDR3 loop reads CASSPPGGAGDGYTF. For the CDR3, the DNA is TGTGCCAGCAGTCCACCAGGGGGCGCCGGGGATGGCTACACCTTC.